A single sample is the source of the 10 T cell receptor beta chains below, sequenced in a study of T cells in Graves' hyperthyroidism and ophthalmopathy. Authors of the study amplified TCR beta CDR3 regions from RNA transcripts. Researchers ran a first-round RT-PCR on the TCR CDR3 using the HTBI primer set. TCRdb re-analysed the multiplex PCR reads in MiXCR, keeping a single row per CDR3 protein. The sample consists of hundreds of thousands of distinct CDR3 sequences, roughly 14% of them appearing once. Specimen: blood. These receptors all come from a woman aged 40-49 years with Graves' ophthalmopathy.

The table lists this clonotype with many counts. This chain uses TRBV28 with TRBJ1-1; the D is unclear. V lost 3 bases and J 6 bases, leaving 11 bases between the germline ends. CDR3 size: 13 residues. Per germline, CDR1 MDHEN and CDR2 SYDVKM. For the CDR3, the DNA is TGTGCCAGCAGTTTCGTTCCCGTTCCTGAAGCTTTCTTT. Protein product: CASSFVPVPEAFF.

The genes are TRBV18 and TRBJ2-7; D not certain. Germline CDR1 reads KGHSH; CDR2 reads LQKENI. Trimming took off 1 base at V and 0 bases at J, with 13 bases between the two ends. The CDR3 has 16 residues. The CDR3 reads CASSPRSRTSSYEQYF. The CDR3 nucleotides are TGTGCCAGCTCACCACGGTCTCGGACCAGCTCCTACGAGCAGTACTTC.

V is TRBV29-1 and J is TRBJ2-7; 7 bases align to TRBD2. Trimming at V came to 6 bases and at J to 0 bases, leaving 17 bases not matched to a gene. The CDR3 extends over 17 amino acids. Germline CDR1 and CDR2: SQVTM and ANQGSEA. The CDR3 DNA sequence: TGCAGCGTCCCGGGGGGTGCTAGCTGGCGGACCTCCTACGAGCAGTACTTC. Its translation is CSVPGGASWRTSYEQYF.

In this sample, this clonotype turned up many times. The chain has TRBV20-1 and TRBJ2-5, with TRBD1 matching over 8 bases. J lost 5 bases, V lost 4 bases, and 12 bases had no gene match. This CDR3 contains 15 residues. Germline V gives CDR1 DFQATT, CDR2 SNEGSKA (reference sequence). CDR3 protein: CSATTTGAGYETQYF. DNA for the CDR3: TGCAGTGCTACTACGACAGGGGCTGGCTACGAGACCCAGTACTTC.

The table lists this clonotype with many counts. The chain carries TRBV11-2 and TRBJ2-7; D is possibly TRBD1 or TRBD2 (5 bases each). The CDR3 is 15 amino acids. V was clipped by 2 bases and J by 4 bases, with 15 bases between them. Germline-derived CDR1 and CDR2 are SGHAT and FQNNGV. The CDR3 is CASSLNRGRIYEQYF. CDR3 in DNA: TGTGCCAGCAGCTTAAACCGGGGCAGGATTTACGAGCAGTACTTC.

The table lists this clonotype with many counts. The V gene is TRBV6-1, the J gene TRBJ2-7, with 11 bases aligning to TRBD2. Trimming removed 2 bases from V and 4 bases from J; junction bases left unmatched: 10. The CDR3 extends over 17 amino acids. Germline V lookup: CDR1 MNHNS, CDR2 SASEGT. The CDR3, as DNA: TGTGCCAGCAGTGAATCCCTAGCGGGAGGTCTGGGGTACGAGCAGTACTTC. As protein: CASSESLAGGLGYEQYF.

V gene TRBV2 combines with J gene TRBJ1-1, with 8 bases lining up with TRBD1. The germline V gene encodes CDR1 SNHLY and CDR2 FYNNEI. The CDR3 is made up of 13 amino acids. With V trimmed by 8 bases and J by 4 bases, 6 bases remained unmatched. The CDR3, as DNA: TGTGCCAGCTTATCAACAGGGGGCACTGAAGCTTTCTTT. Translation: CASLSTGGTEAFF.

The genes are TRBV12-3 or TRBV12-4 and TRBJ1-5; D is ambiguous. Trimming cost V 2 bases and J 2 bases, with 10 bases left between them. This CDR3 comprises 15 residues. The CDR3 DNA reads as TGTGCCAGCAGTTTAAACCTAAGGGGCAATCAGCCCCAGCATTTT. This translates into CASSLNLRGNQPQHF.

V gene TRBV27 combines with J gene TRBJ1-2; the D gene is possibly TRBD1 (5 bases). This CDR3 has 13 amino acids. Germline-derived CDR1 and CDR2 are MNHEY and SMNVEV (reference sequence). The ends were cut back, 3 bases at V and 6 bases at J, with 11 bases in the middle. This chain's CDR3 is CASSFGQGHGYTF. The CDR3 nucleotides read TGTGCCAGCAGTTTTGGGCAGGGACATGGCTACACCTTC.

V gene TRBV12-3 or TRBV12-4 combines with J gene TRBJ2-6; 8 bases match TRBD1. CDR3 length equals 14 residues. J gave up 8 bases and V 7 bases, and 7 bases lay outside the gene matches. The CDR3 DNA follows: TGTGCCAGCACCGGACAGGGTTTTTCCAACGTCCTGACTTTC. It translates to CASTGQGFSNVLTF.